Sequencing of this T cell receptor beta chain was carried out in a study of PD-L1 blockade in urothelial cancer. Study-level information: Atezolizumab was started by patients at some point between 2013 and 2014 at 1,200 mg intravenously every 3 weeks. The median T cell count in blood samples was around 150,000.

The method was immunoSEQ multiplex PCR; TCRdb's version includes in-frame clones alone and lacks a portion of them. Among 70,000 to 85,000 clones, 90% were seen once, and the ten largest hold roughly 4.7%. Stated time point: pretreatment peripheral blood. Germline V CDR1 and CDR2: SNHLY, FYNNEI. V was clipped by 2 bases and J by 1 base; unmatched bases: 2. The CDR3 has 16 residues. This sequence joins TRBV2 and TRBJ2-3; TRBD1 matches at 11 bases. Sequenced material: PBMCs, taken around atezolizumab (anti-PD-L1) treatment. This receptor was identified in a man between 65 and 85 years old with urothelial cancer. CDR3 coding DNA: TGTGCCAGCAGTGAATGGACAGGGGGCGGCACAGATACGCAGTATTTT. This encodes CASSEWTGGGTDTQYF.